These 2 T cell receptor beta chains were all obtained from the same sample, sequenced in a study of identifying expanded T cells in peripheral blood. Method: immunoSEQ multiplex PCR; TCRdb's copy keeps in-frame clones and lacks some. This sample carries about 58,000 clones, more than 70% of them seen once, and the ten largest clones take about 3.7%. Sequencing was carried out using blood. The receptors come from a person between 18 and 69 years old in good health.

This clone was observed once. This chain connects TRBV19 to TRBJ2-3; D might be TRBD2 (6 bases). The length of the CDR3 is 16 residues. Germline lookup yields CDR1 LNHDA and CDR2 SQIVND (reference sequence). Deletions cut 5 bases from V and 3 bases from J, with 18 bases between. The CDR3 sequence is CASSVTSSAGTDTQYF. The CDR3 coding sequence is TGTGCCAGTAGTGTCACTAGCTCGGCGGGGACAGATACGCAGTATTTT.

This chain joins TRBV19 and TRBJ1-2, with D maybe TRBD1 (6 bases). V was cut by 3 bases and J by 5 bases, with 13 bases left in between. Per the germline V gene, CDR1 is LNHDA and CDR2 is SQIVND (reference sequence). The CDR3 consists of 14 residues. In DNA, the CDR3 is TGTGCCAGTAGTATGGGGAGACAGGATTATGGCTACACCTTC. Protein sequence: CASSMGRQDYGYTF.